A few counts support the clone carrying this T cell receptor beta chain. Its target is not known. This sample was included in a study of T-cell reconstitution after alpha-beta-depleted transplantation in children. The study, taken as a whole, reports: Several hundred rapidly expanded clones from non-depleted graft cells reportedly supplied alpha-beta T cells about two months post-transplant. T cells produced anew were the main source of T-cell counts and diversity one year after transplant.

Preparation of the TCRbeta library was carried out with unique molecular identifiers. From the PCR reads, TCRdb called clonotypes with MiXCR, one entry per CDR3 protein. The top ten clones hold around a third of a sample with 610,000 or so distinct CDR3 sequences, around 27% of them seen once. The CDR3 consists of 14 residues. The V end lost 5 bases, the J end lost 3 bases, and 11 bases lay between the germline ends. The rearrangement joins TRBV12-3 or TRBV12-4 to TRBJ2-1; D is perhaps TRBD1 (6 bases). This clonotype was sampled from a boy under three years old with Wiskott-Aldrich syndrome, due to receive a stem cell transplant. The sequencing used PBMCs, collected before TCRalphabeta/CD19-depleted stem cell transplant. In DNA form, the CDR3 reads TGTGCCAGCAGTGGACAGCCCCACTACAATGAGCAGTTCTTC. The encoded protein is CASSGQPHYNEQFF.